What follows is one T cell receptor (beta chain) and its context. There is no known antigen for this receptor. The input lacks base qualities; no much larger clone sits a single base away. The germline V gene gives CDR1 as KGHSH and CDR2 as LQKENI. Trimming costs V 3 bases and J 12 bases, and their ends lie 9 bases apart. The CDR3 runs 12 amino acids, cysteine and phenylalanine included. Only CDR3 DNA is held: 36 bases, read in frame from base 1. The data stem from a study of T cell responses to AZD1222 COVID-19 vaccine (dated by TCRdb to the early 2020s). With respect to the entire study: AZD1222 recipients with second doses at about 4 weeks or about 12 weeks were pooled, because spike-specific TCR depth and breadth did not differ between schedules. A total of about 230 trial participants underwent TCR sequencing, of whom 200 to 220 received two doses of AZD1222 and about 25 received two doses of the MenACWY control vaccine. Trial participants were enrolled by age into 18-55, 56-69 and 70-plus year subgroups, with approximately 150, 28 and 58 TCR-sequenced participants respectively.

The CDR3 regions of human TCRbeta chains were subjected to immunosequencing. The authors processed their data as follows. TCRs in the repertoires were matched against a reference library of SARS-CoV-2-specific TCRs that had been generated with the MIRA antigen-specificity platform. Breadth was defined as the fraction of unique TCRs that were SARS-CoV-2-associated. Depth was defined as the fraction of total T cells that were SARS-CoV-2-associated. Each spike-specific TCR was assigned to its reactive spike region and to a CD4 or CD8 class using the MIRA data. Log10-transformed breadth and depth values were compared by one-way ANOVA with Sidak's multiple comparisons tests. The table was pulled from immuneACCESS by TCRdb, which kept in-frame rearrangements only. Such tables lose some clones; where checked, under half of the loss comes from unresolved V genes, and the rest has no known cause. For V, J and clone size, that table is used; D and trimming come from the DNA. In this sample the table shows about 130,000 clones, approximately 88% of which occur a single time. Under 2% of the sample is taken by the ten largest.

Broad study findings and their caveats: In the small 56-69-year group, the increase in depth fell short of significance, most likely because of low power. Conclusions about previously exposed vaccinees are limited, since just 6 or 7 AZD1222 recipients were seropositive for SARS-CoV-2 at baseline. Participants were mostly white British, with more females than males. The authors suggested clonal diversity may have been underestimated. Nearly half of unique spike-specific TCRs reportedly recognized epitopes outside regions mutated in the B.1.351 and B.1.1.7 variants. Vaccine-associated CD4 TCRs spanned the whole spike protein, with dominant responses in regions 160-218 and 743-854. Because no samples from the day 14 peak response were available, repertoires could be characterized only after the peak T cell response. After two AZD1222 doses, both the breadth and the depth of spike-specific TCRs were significantly higher than at day 0 and than in MenACWY recipients.

The sample's time point label, in plain terms: baseline before first vaccination. Vaccinee samples were obtained from the UK trials COV001 and COV002, which included a single-blind randomized controlled phase 2/3 trial of AZD1222 (ChAdOx1 nCoV-19) in healthy adults. For TCRbeta chain sequencing, PBMC samples were collected from trial participants at day 0 and at day 28 after the second dose. The V gene is TRBV18 and the J gene is TRBJ1-6; the D gene cannot be named for sure. This clonotype originated in an adult in good health. The sample here was peripheral blood, taken on day 0 of AZD1222 vaccination. The nucleotide sequence reads as follows: TGTGCCAGCTCACCCTATAACAAACCCCTCCACTTT. Its protein is CASSPYNKPLHF.